A single sample is the source of the 30 T cell receptor beta chains below, sequenced in a study of T cell changes during pregnancy in multiple sclerosis. The assay was immunoSEQ multiplex PCR, and TCRdb's table has in-frame clones only and misses some. The sample lists under 85,000 clones; approximately 90% were seen once. The sample consisted of peripheral blood, taken in the third trimester of pregnancy. The receptors were gathered from a female donor in good health, enrolled as a control in a pregnancy study.

The rearrangement links TRBV6-5 to TRBJ2-3; 9 bases are a match to TRBD2. CDR1 and CDR2 (germline): MNHEY, SVGAGI. The CDR3 has 15 residues. With V trimmed by 4 bases and J by 1 base, 3 bases remained unmatched. CDR3 in amino acids: CASSSSGGRTDTQYF. CDR3 nucleotides: TGTGCCAGCAGTTCGAGCGGGGGGCGCACAGATACGCAGTATTTT.

The rearrangement links TRBV5-1 to TRBJ1-1; D may be TRBD1 (5 bases). V dropped 4 bases and J dropped 1 base, with 11 bases sitting between them. In germline, CDR1 is SGHRS, CDR2 YFSETQ. There are 14 residues in the CDR3. The chain's CDR3 is CASSRQGGNTEAFF. The CDR3 coding sequence is TGCGCCAGCAGCCGTCAGGGTGGGAACACTGAAGCTTTCTTT.

This clone was detected once. The chain couples TRBV7-2 to TRBJ1-5; 9 positions match TRBD1. Germline lookup yields CDR1 SGHTA and CDR2 FQGNSA. The CDR3 has 15 residues. Trimming cost V 1 base and J 6 bases; bases outside gene matches: 4. DNA of the CDR3: TGTGCCAGCAGCTTAGTCGGGACAGGGTTTCAGCCCCAGCATTTT. Amino acids: CASSLVGTGFQPQHF.

The chain links TRBV14 to TRBJ2-3, with 10 positions matching TRBD2. CDR3 length equals 15 residues. The J segment lost 3 bases and the V segment lost 1 base, leaving 1 base of the junction unmatched. Germline CDR1 SGHDN, CDR2 FVKESK. The CDR3 protein is CASSQVTSGTDTQYF. Written as DNA, the CDR3 is TGTGCCAGCAGCCAAGTGACTAGCGGGACAGATACGCAGTATTTT. Complete variable domain (other parts from reference TRBV14 and TRBJ2-3): EAGVTQFPSHSVIEKGQTVTLRCDPISGHDNLYWYRRVMGKEIKFLLHFVKESKQDESGMPNNRFLAERTGGTYSTLKVQPAELEDSGVYFCASSQVTSGTDTQYFGPGTRLTVL.

The chain combines TRBV7-3 with TRBJ1-1; TRBD1 is a possible D gene (5 bases). The CDR3 has 14 residues. Germline CDR1 and CDR2: SGHTA and FQGTGA. V was trimmed by 5 bases and J by 2 bases, leaving 12 bases between them. The DNA for the CDR3 is TGTGCCAGCAGCGCAAACGGGGGAAACACTGAAGCTTTCTTT. Protein product: CASSANGGNTEAFF.

V and J are TRBV4-3 and TRBJ2-7; 9 bases are a match to TRBD1. The CDR3 sequence is 14 residues long. CDR1 LGHNA and CDR2 YSLEER come from the germline V gene. With V trimmed by 1 base and J by 4 bases, 2 bases remained unmatched. CDR3 sequence: CASSQGQGVYEQYF. As DNA, the CDR3 is TGCGCCAGCAGCCAAGGACAGGGGGTATACGAGCAGTACTTC.

This rearrangement joins TRBV14 to TRBJ1-2, with 7 bases that match TRBD1. This CDR3 spans 14 amino acids. V was clipped by 0 bases and J by 6 bases; unmatched bases: 4. Germline V gives CDR1 SGHDN, CDR2 FVKESK. This chain's CDR3 is CASSQDGTDHGYTF. The CDR3 bases are TGTGCCAGCAGCCAAGATGGGACAGATCATGGCTACACCTTC.

The V gene is TRBV6-6, the J gene TRBJ1-4; a possible D gene is TRBD1 (6 bases). Trimming shortened V by 6 bases and J by 4 bases, and 18 bases separated the two germline ends. Germline CDR1 reads MNHNY; CDR2 reads SVGAGI (reference sequence). The CDR3 is 16 amino acids. CDR3 sequence reads: CASSPRGAPLNEKLFF. Here the CDR3 DNA reads TGTGCCAGCAGCCCCCGGGGGGCGCCCCTTAATGAAAAACTGTTTTTT.

The J gene is TRBJ1-1, the V gene TRBV28; D unresolved. V shed 3 bases and J shed 6 bases, with 11 bases lying between them. The CDR3 extends over 13 amino acids. The germline CDR1 and CDR2 sequences are MDHEN and SYDVKM. CDR3 coding DNA: TGTGCCAGCAGTTTTTTACAGATCGCTGAAGCTTTCTTT. This translates into CASSFLQIAEAFF.

V and J are TRBV7-3 and TRBJ2-3, with D tentatively TRBD2 (6 bases). V was cut by 2 bases and J by 2 bases, with 11 bases left in between. The CDR3 has 15 amino acids. Germline V gives CDR1 SGHTA, CDR2 FQGTGA. The CDR3 region has the DNA TGTGCCAGCAGCTTACTTAGCGGAGACACAGATACGCAGTATTTT. This gives the protein CASSLLSGDTDTQYF.

V usage is TRBV5-4 and J usage is TRBJ1-4; weak D call: TRBD1 (6 bases). The germline V gene has CDR1 SGHNT and CDR2 YYREEE (reference sequence). The CDR3 contains 15 residues. The V end lost 0 bases, the J end lost 7 bases, and 13 bases lay between the germline ends. DNA of the CDR3: TGTGCCAGCAGCTTGGGAGGGGGTTCCCCTGAAAAACTGTTTTTT. Translating gives CASSLGGGSPEKLFF.

The rearrangement joins TRBV7-9 to TRBJ2-1, with D hard to call. Trimming took 5 bases from V and 5 from J, leaving 7 bases between them. Germline CDR1 SEHNR, CDR2 FQNEAQ (reference sequence). The CDR3 is 12 amino acids. The CDR3 bases are TGTGCCAGCAGCAGCCCGAACAATGAGCAGTTCTTC. It codes for CASSSPNNEQFF.

This chain joins TRBV6-5 and TRBJ1-2; D is uncertain. The CDR3 length is 16 residues. Germline V gene lookup returns CDR1 MNHEY and CDR2 SVGAGI. V lost 0 bases and J 4 bases, leaving 15 bases between the germline ends. CDR3 in DNA: TGTGCCAGCAGTTACTCGTTTCTGGGAGCGAGCTATGGCTACACCTTC. This gives the protein CASSYSFLGASYGYTF.

CDR3 sequence reads: CASSPSAGNTGELFF. CDR3 bases: TGTGCCAGCAGCCCCAGCGCGGGAAACACCGGGGAGCTGTTTTTT. This sequence joins TRBV11-3 and TRBJ2-2; D perhaps matches TRBD2 (6 bases). Germline CDR1 SGHNT, CDR2 YENEEA. The CDR3 spans 15 residues. Trimming took 5 bases from V and 2 from J, leaving 12 bases between them.

The chain uses TRBV19 and TRBJ1-2, with 7 bases fitting TRBD1. The CDR3 contains 14 residues. Germline V gene lookup returns CDR1 LNHDA and CDR2 SQIVND (reference sequence). Trimming at V came to 4 bases and at J to 4 bases, leaving 6 bases not matched to a gene. The CDR3 protein is CASSTRTGLYGYTF. DNA of the CDR3: TGTGCCAGTAGTACCCGGACAGGACTCTATGGCTACACCTTC.

This clone came up once. The genes are TRBV6-5 and TRBJ1-6, with 11 bases aligning to TRBD1. The germline gives CDR1 MNHEY, CDR2 SVGAGI. V was pared by 3 bases and J by 6 bases, with 4 bases of the junction left unmatched. The length of the CDR3 is 16 residues. CDR3: CASSYGTGGINSPLHF. CDR3 bases: TGTGCCAGCAGTTATGGGACAGGGGGGATTAATTCACCCCTCCACTTT.

The V and J genes are TRBV4-3 and TRBJ2-7; D is unclear. Looked up from germline, CDR1 is LGHNA and CDR2 is YSLEER. V dropped 4 bases and J dropped 2 bases, with 15 bases sitting between them. The CDR3 has 15 amino acids. The CDR3 nucleotides read TGCGCCAGCAGCCCCGCGCACGGTCTTACCTACGAGCAGTACTTC. Translating it yields CASSPAHGLTYEQYF.

This chain connects TRBV6-5 to TRBJ1-2, with TRBD1 identical over 12 bases. J was trimmed by 4 bases and V by 2 bases; bases with no gene match: 5. Germline V gives CDR1 MNHEY, CDR2 SVGAGI. The CDR3 is 16 amino acids. The CDR3 nucleotides read TGTGCCAGCAGTTACACGGGGACAGGGGGCACCTATGGCTACACCTTC. The encoded protein is CASSYTGTGGTYGYTF.

The chain uses TRBV11-2 and TRBJ1-2; the match to TRBD1 covers 10 bases. V was clipped by 5 bases and J by 8 bases; unmatched bases: 5. This CDR3 is 13 amino acids long. Germline CDR1 SGHAT, CDR2 FQNNGV. The CDR3 is CASSMTGGRGYTF. DNA of the CDR3: TGTGCCAGCAGCATGACAGGGGGCCGGGGCTACACCTTC.

The rearrangement links TRBV30 to TRBJ2-1, with a tentative D call TRBD1 (6 bases). The CDR3 runs 11 residues. Trimming cost V 4 bases and J 13 bases, with 14 bases left between them. Germline CDR1 GTSNPN, CDR2 SVGIG (reference sequence). Here the CDR3 reads CAWMDSKFQFF. CDR3 DNA: TGTGCCTGGATGGACAGTAAATTTCAGTTCTTC.

The chain joins TRBV12-5 to TRBJ2-3, with a tentative D call TRBD2 (6 bases). The CDR3 covers 15 residues. The V gene lost 6 bases and the J gene lost 8 bases, with 21 bases spanning the gap. CDR1 LGHNT and CDR2 FRNRAP come from the germline V gene. In DNA, the CDR3 is TGTGCTAGTGGCCCGGGGGAACCGGACCACTTTACGCAGTATTTT. The encoded protein is CASGPGEPDHFTQYF. Full variable domain (outside the CDR3, taken from reference TRBV12-5 and TRBJ2-3): DARVTQTPRHKVTEMGQEVTMRCQPILGHNTVFWYRQTMMQGLELLAYFRNRAPLDDSGMPKDRFSAEMPDATLATLKIQPSEPRDSAVYFCASGPGEPDHFTQYFGPGTRLTVL.

The rearrangement links TRBV6-5 to TRBJ2-1; 11 bases are shared with TRBD1. V lost 6 bases, J lost 3 bases, and 1 base stayed unmatched. This CDR3 is built from 14 residues. From germline, CDR1 is MNHEY and CDR2 SVGAGI. The CDR3 DNA reads as TGTGCCAGCAGGGGGACAGGGGGCTACAATGAGCAGTTCTTC. The encoded protein is CASRGTGGYNEQFF.

The chain has TRBV7-6 and TRBJ1-6, with 10 bases that match TRBD1. Germline V CDR1 and CDR2: SGHVS, FNYEAQ. There are 15 residues in the CDR3. Germline trimming cut 4 bases from V and 7 bases from J; bases unmatched to any gene: 4. The CDR3: CASSSGTGANSPLHF. The DNA for the CDR3 is TGTGCCAGCAGCTCGGGGACAGGGGCAAATTCACCCCTCCACTTT.

The chain has TRBV29-1 and TRBJ2-5, with 10 nucleotides matching TRBD1. The CDR3 length is 19 residues. The germline CDR1 and CDR2 sequences are SQVTM and ANQGSEA. Trimming took 4 bases from V and 2 from J; bases not matched to a gene: 19. CDR3 nucleotide sequence: TGCAGCGTTGCACAAAGGAGGGACAGGGGTTATATGGGTCAAGAGACCCAGTACTTC. This gives the protein CSVAQRRDRGYMGQETQYF. The full variable domain, rest sourced from reference TRBV29-1 and TRBJ2-5, is SAVISQKPSRDICQRGTSLTIQCQVDSQVTMMFWYRQQPGQSLTLIATANQGSEATYESGFVIDKFPISRPNLTFSTLTVSNMSPEDSSIYLCSVAQRRDRGYMGQETQYFGPGTRLLVL.

The chain employs TRBV28 and TRBJ2-7, with D possibly matching TRBD2 (6 bases). Germline V gene lookup returns CDR1 MDHEN and CDR2 SYDVKM. The CDR3 totals 10 residues. The germline V and J ends were trimmed by 11 bases and 7 bases, with 12 bases remaining between them. The CDR3 DNA follows: TGTGCCGCTGGAGGGAAAGAGCAGTACTTC. It encodes CAAGGKEQYF. Variable domain in full (rest from reference TRBV28 and TRBJ2-7): DVKVTQSSRYLVKRTGEKVFLECVQDMDHENMFWYRQDPGLGLRLIYFSYDVKMKEKGDIPEGYSVSREKKERFSLILESASTNQTSMYLCAAGGKEQYFGPGTRLTVT.

This clone appeared a single time. The V gene is TRBV7-9, the J gene TRBJ2-2, with 8 bases fitting TRBD1. The CDR3 is made up of 16 amino acids. Per the germline V gene, CDR1 is SEHNR and CDR2 is FQNEAQ (reference sequence). Trimming took 5 bases from V and 0 from J; bases not matched to a gene: 5. CDR3 sequence reads: CASSIRTGSNTGELFF. The CDR3 region has the DNA TGTGCCAGCAGCATTAGGACAGGGTCGAACACCGGGGAGCTGTTTTTT.

The CDR3 loop reads CASSFDRDQETQYF. CDR3 DNA: TGTGCCAGCAGCTTCGACAGGGACCAAGAGACCCAGTACTTC. The chain couples TRBV7-3 to TRBJ2-5; TRBD1 aligns across 7 bases. The germline gives CDR1 SGHTA, CDR2 FQGTGA. The V and J ends lost 3 bases and 0 bases, in that order; junction bases with no gene match: 1. The CDR3 runs to 14 residues.

The count of this clone is one. The rearrangement links TRBV6-1 to TRBJ1-1; 9 nucleotides agree with TRBD1. The CDR3 runs 13 residues. Trimming took 11 bases from V and 4 from J; bases not matched to a gene: 8. Germline assignment: CDR1 MNHNS and CDR2 SASEGT. As DNA, the CDR3 is TGTGCCGTACGACAGGGGGTGGGCACTGAAGCTTTCTTT. Translation: CAVRQGVGTEAFF.

The rearrangement uses TRBV15 and TRBJ1-1; D is uncertain. The CDR3 has 12 residues. Germline V lookup: CDR1 LNHNV, CDR2 YYDKDF (reference sequence). V was cut by 1 base and J by 7 bases, with 7 bases left in between. Here the CDR3 DNA reads TGTGCCACCAGCAGAGGGGAGTTTGAAGCTTTCTTT. Translating it yields CATSRGEFEAFF.

The rearrangement joins TRBV6-1 to TRBJ1-5, with no clear D. The V gene's germline CDR1 is MNHNS and CDR2 SASEGT. Trimming took 5 bases from V and 5 from J, leaving 10 bases between them. The CDR3 consists of 13 residues. The CDR3 loop is CASSNWEDQPQHF. CDR3 DNA: TGTGCCAGCAGTAATTGGGAGGATCAGCCCCAGCATTTT.